In its sample, the clone carrying this T cell receptor (beta chain) was seen once. The antigen remains undetermined. Sequencing used immunoSEQ multiplex PCR; TCRdb keeps in-frame clones, though not all of them. The table has roughly 25,000 clones, roughly 86% seen once. This record belongs to a study of T cells after posttransplantation cyclophosphamide. This CDR3 contains 14 residues. Trimming took 5 bases from V and 4 from J, leaving 15 bases between them. Germline V gives CDR1 GTSNPN, CDR2 SVGIG (reference sequence). The study's findings and limits: TRB clonality was highly associated with recipient CMV seropositivity and reactivation. Donor-recipient repertoire similarity was low at 1-2 months, rising over year one. TRB overlap between skin or GI tissue T cells and blood was limited.

This chain joins TRBV30 and TRBJ1-5, with D hard to call. Sequencing input: PBMCs. The clonotype originates from a woman aged 60-75 years with a blood cancer, CMV-positive, and with a related stem cell donor. In nucleotides, the CDR3 is TGTGCCTGGCAACTGGGCGGGAGGAATCAGCCCCAGCATTTT. It translates to CAWQLGGRNQPQHF.